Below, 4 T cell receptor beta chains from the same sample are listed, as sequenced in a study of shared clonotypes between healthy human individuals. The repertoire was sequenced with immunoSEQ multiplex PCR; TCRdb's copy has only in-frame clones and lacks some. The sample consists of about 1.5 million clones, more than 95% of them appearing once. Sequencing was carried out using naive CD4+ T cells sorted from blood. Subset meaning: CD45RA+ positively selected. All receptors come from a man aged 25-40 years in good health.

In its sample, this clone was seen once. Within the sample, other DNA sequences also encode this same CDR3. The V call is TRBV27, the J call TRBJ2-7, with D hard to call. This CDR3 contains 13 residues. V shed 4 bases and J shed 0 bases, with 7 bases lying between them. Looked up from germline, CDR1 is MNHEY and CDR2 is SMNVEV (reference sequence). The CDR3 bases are TGTGCCAGCAGTTCCCCCCCCTCCTACGAGCAGTACTTC. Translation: CASSSPPSYEQYF.

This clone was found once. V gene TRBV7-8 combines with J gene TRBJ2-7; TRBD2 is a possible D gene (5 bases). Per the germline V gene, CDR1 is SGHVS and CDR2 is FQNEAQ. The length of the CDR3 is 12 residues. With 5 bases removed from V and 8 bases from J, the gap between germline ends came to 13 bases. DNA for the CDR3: TGTGCCAGCAGCCACGGCGGGTCCCAGCAGTACTTC. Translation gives CASSHGGSQQYF. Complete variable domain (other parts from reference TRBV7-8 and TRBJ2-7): GAGVSQSPRYKVAKRGQDVALRCDPISGHVSLFWYQQALGQGPEFLTYFQNEAQLDKSGLPSDRFFAERPEGSVSTLKIQRTQQEDSAVYLCASSHGGSQQYFGPGTRLTVT.

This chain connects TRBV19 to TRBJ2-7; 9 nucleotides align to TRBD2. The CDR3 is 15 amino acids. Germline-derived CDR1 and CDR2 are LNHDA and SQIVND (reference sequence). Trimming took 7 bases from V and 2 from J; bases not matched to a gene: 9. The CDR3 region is CASKMGGTSTYEQYF. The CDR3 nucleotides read TGTGCCAGTAAGATGGGCGGGACTAGCACCTACGAGCAGTACTTC.

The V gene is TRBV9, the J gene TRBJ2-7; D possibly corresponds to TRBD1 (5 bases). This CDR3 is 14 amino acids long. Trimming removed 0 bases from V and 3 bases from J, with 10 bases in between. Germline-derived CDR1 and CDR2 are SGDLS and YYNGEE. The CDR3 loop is CASSVGGHLYEQYF. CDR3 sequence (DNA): TGTGCCAGCAGCGTAGGAGGACACCTCTACGAGCAGTACTTC.